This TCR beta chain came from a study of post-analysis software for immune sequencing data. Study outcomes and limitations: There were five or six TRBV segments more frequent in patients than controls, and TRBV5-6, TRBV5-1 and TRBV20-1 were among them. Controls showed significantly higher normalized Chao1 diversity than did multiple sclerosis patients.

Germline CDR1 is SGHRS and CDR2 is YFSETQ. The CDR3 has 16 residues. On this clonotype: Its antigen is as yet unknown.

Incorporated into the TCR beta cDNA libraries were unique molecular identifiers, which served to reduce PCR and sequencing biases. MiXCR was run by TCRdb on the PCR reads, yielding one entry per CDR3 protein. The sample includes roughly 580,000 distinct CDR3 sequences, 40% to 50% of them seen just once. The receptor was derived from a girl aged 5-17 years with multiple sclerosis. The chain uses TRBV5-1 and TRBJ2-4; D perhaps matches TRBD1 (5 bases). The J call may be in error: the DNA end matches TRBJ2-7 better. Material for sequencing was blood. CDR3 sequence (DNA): TGCGCCAGCAGCTTGGAGGCGGCGACAGTTGGCTACGAGCAGTACTTC. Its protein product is CASSLEAATVGYEQYF.